This entry features one T cell receptor beta chain sequence. This clone was picked up one time. This receptor's antigen is unknown. The input lacks base qualities; no much larger clone sits a single base away. This sample stems from a study of T cell responses to AZD1222 COVID-19 vaccine (dated by TCRdb to about 2021). With regard to the full study: AZD1222 recipients with second doses at about 4 weeks or about 12 weeks were pooled, because spike-specific TCR depth and breadth did not differ between schedules. A total of 233 trial participants underwent TCR sequencing, of whom 200 to 220 had received two doses of AZD1222 and about 25 had received two doses of the MenACWY control vaccine. Trial participants were enrolled into age subgroups of 18-55, 56-69 and 70-plus years, which contained approximately 150, 28 and 58 TCR-sequenced participants, respectively. The study at large found these results: Conclusions about previously exposed vaccinees were limited because only six AZD1222 recipients were SARS-CoV-2 seropositive at baseline. The 56-69-year group was small, and its depth increase did not reach significance, likely because of low power. CD4 TCRs associated with the vaccine covered the entire spike protein, and the dominant responses were in regions 160-218 and 743-854. Spike-specific TCR breadth and depth rose significantly after two AZD1222 doses compared with day 0 and with MenACWY recipients. Because no day 14 peak-response samples were available, repertoires were characterized only after the peak T cell response. Participants were mostly white British, with more females than males. The authors suggested clonal diversity may have been underestimated. Nearly half of unique spike-specific TCRs reportedly recognized epitopes outside regions mutated in the B.1.351 and B.1.1.7 variants.

The meaning of the sample's time point label: baseline before first vaccination. Samples from vaccinated people were obtained from the UK trials COV001 and COV002, which included a single-blind randomized controlled phase 2/3 trial of AZD1222 (ChAdOx1 nCoV-19) in healthy adults. For TCRbeta chain sequencing, PBMC samples from trial participants were taken at day 0 and at day 28 after the second dose. Reading from cysteine to phenylalanine, the CDR3 counts 14 amino acids. The DNA shown is the 42-base CDR3, in frame from base 1. The V end gives up 0 bases and the J end 6 bases, leaving 4 bases in the junction not matched to a gene. CDR1 SGHRS and CDR2 YFSETQ are derived from the germline V gene. The CDR3 regions of human TCRbeta chains were analyzed by immunosequencing. The source study handled its data this way. Repertoire TCRs were matched against a reference library of SARS-CoV-2-specific TCRs generated with the MIRA antigen-specificity platform. Breadth meant the fraction of unique TCRs that were SARS-CoV-2-associated, whereas depth meant the fraction of total T cells that were SARS-CoV-2-associated. Using the MIRA data, each spike-specific TCR was mapped to the spike region that the TCR reacts to and placed in a CD4 or CD8 class. Log10-transformed breadth and depth values were compared by one-way ANOVA with Sidak's multiple comparisons tests. The table was pulled from immuneACCESS by TCRdb, which kept in-frame rearrangements only. Such tables lose some clones; where checked, under half of the loss comes from unresolved V genes, and the rest has no known cause. The V and J calls and clone size are taken from that table; D and trimming were inferred from the DNA. This sample is represented by more than 85,000 clones; 70% to 90% of them were singletons. Together, the top ten hold roughly 17% of the sample.

This receptor was taken from an adult in good health. The chain is encoded by TRBV5-1 joined to TRBJ2-5; 8 central bases correspond to TRBD1. The sequencing used peripheral blood, collected on day 0 of AZD1222 vaccination. For the CDR3, the sequence is CASSLGGQDKTQYF. The DNA is as follows: TGCGCCAGCAGCTTGGGGGGACAGGATAAGACCCAGTACTTC.